Below, 5 T cell receptor beta chains from the same sample are listed, as sequenced in a study of blood T cell repertoires in COVID-19. TCRdb's copy holds only in-frame clones and misses some; the assay was immunoSEQ multiplex PCR. The sample yields some 120,000 clones, around 90% seen once. Input material: peripheral blood. All receptors derive from a man aged 45-60 years with COVID-19, enrolled during active disease.

This clone was found once. The V and J genes are TRBV14 and TRBJ2-7; maybe TRBD2 (5 bases). The V gene lost 6 bases and the J gene lost 3 bases, with 18 bases spanning the gap. This CDR3 contains 15 residues. Germline V gene data show CDR1 as SGHDN and CDR2 as FVKESK. CDR3 nucleotide sequence: TGTGCCAGCAGGGACTCCACCCATAAGGTCTACGAGCAGTACTTC. This gives the protein CASRDSTHKVYEQYF.

The rearrangement joins TRBV27 to TRBJ2-7; D remains ambiguous. CDR3 length: 12 residues. The germline V gene has CDR1 MNHEY and CDR2 SMNVEV (reference sequence). V was cut by 4 bases and J by 3 bases, with 7 bases left in between. CDR3 protein: CASSSSDYEQYF. The CDR3 DNA reads as TGTGCCAGCAGTTCGTCAGACTACGAGCAGTACTTC.

V and J are TRBV7-8 and TRBJ1-5; D possibly corresponds to TRBD1 (5 bases). Germline V gene sequence: CDR1 SGHVS, CDR2 FQNEAQ. V was cut by 5 bases and J by 0 bases, with 8 bases left in between. The CDR3 runs 14 residues. CDR3: CASSSDSSNQPQHF. DNA of the CDR3: TGTGCCAGCAGCAGTGACAGTAGCAATCAGCCCCAGCATTTT.

Turning to this clone: One end of the junction varies from germline; a read error may be responsible. The chain carries TRBV3-1 (or the pseudogene TRBV3-2) and TRBJ1-4, with D maybe TRBD1 (6 bases). This CDR3 comprises 12 residues. The germline V gene has CDR1 LGHDT and CDR2 YNNKEL (reference sequence). CDR3 sequence (DNA): TGTGCCAGCAGCCAGCAACAGGGAGCCCCGTCTTTT. Translated, it gives CASSQQQGAPSF.

The CDR3: CASSSTGHEQYF. The CDR3 bases are TGTGCCAGCAGTTCGACAGGGCACGAGCAGTACTTC. V is TRBV12-3 or TRBV12-4 and J is TRBJ2-7; TRBD1 agrees at 7 bases. The CDR3 has 12 residues. Germline trimming cut 4 bases from V and 5 bases from J; bases unmatched to any gene: 2.